This note documents a single T cell receptor (beta chain) sequence. This beta chain is an off-target read within a library intended for alpha chains, so its frequency means little. Noted time point: sample taken at primary tumor resection. Whole RNA from tumor, nontumor lung or frozen PBMC was sequenced unsorted. This sample stems from a study of spatial heterogeneity in lung cancer. Study details: The average count in raw reads for each unique TCR and UMI combination exceeded 9.5 appearances.

A single record per CDR3 protein comes from TCRdb applying MiXCR to the 5' RACE reads. This sample has 6,000 to 7,500 distinct CDR3 sequences, with 6.5% to 9% found just once. Germline V CDR1 and CDR2: LGHDT, YNNKEL (reference sequence). V was pared by 6 bases and J by 5 bases, with 13 bases between. This CDR3 is 14 amino acids long. The sequence derives from a male donor with early-stage non-small cell lung cancer. The V and J genes are TRBV3-1 and TRBJ1-4; D is undetermined. This sample comprised PBMCs, obtained at surgery. The CDR3 nucleotides read TGTGCCAGCAGTACATCGGGAGTCAATGAAAAACTGTTTTTT. It is translated as CASSTSGVNEKLFF.